This T cell receptor (beta chain) was recorded in a study of cytomegalovirus exposure and HLA in healthy donors. The PCR used 60 Vbeta and 13 Jbeta primers. Methods used by the authors: As a later analysis found, there were 70 million to 90 million unique TCR beta chains, of which some 10 million were shared. TCRdb's copy holds only in-frame clones and misses some; the assay was immunoSEQ multiplex PCR. V and J calls and clone size follow that table, whereas D and trimming were derived from the DNA. In the table there are 150,000 to 200,000 clones, 79% of which are singletons. Study-level findings and limits: A later analysis appeared to link common viral pathogens to several of the most significant clusters. Most CMV-associated TCR beta chains were later found to appear HLA-restricted.

Notes on this clone: Its antigen is unknown.

The clonotype comes from a woman aged 40 to 49 in good health and CMV-seronegative. Sample: PBMCs.

The CDR3 DNA reads as TGTGCCAGCAGCCAAACAGGTCCCCTTATCCAGCAGTACTTC. It encodes CASSQTGPLIQQYF. The genes are TRBV4-2 and TRBJ2-7, with a tentative D call TRBD1 (5 bases). The CDR3 has 14 residues. V lost 2 bases, J lost 8 bases, and 16 bases lay in between. The V gene's germline CDR1 is LGHNA and CDR2 YNFKEQ.